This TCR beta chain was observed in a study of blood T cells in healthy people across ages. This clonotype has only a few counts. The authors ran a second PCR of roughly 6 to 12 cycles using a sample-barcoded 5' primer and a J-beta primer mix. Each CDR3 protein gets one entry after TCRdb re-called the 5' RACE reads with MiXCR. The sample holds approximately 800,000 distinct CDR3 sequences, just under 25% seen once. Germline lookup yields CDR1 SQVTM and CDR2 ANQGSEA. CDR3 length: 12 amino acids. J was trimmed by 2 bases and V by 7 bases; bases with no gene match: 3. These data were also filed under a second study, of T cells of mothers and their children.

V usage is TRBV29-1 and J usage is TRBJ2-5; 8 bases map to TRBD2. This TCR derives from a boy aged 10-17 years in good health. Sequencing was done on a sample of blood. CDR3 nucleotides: TGCAGCGGGTCGGGGGGGCAAGAGACCCAGTACTTC. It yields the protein CSGSGGQETQYF.